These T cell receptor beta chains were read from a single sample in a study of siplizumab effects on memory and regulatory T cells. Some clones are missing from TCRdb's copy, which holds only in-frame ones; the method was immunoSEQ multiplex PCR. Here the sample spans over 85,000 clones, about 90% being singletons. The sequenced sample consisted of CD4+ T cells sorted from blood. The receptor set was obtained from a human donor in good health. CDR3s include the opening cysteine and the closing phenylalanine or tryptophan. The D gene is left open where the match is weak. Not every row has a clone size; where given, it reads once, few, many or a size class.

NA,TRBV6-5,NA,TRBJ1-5,CASSSRMGNSNQPQHF,TGTGCCAGCAGTTCACGCATGGGTAATAGCAATCAGCCCCAGCATTTT
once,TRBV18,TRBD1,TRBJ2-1,CASSPWTGTNNEQFF,TGTGCCAGCTCACCATGGACAGGTACGAACAATGAGCAGTTCTTC
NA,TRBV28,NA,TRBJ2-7,CASSSPLSEQYF,TGTGCCAGCAGTTCACCTCTGAGCGAGCAGTACTTC
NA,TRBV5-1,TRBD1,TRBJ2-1,CASSPEGQGTKNEQFF,TGCGCCAGCAGCCCGGAGGGACAGGGAACAAAAAATGAGCAGTTCTTC
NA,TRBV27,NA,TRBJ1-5,CASRRRPESNQPQHF,TGTGCCAGCAGACGCAGGCCCGAGAGCAATCAGCCCCAGCATTTT
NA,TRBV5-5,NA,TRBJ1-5,CASSTHGQVGNQPQHF,TGTGCCAGCAGCACCCATGGGCAGGTGGGAAATCAGCCCCAGCATTTT
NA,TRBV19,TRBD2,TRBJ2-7,CASSIGLAGGPYEQYF,TGTGCCAGTAGTATCGGACTAGCGGGAGGGCCCTACGAGCAGTACTTC
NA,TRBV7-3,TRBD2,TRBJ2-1,CASSATSGMYNEQFF,TGTGCCAGCAGCGCCACTAGCGGGATGTACAATGAGCAGTTCTTC
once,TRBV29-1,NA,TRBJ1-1,CSVNPGGTEAFF,TGCAGCGTTAACCCGGGGGGGACTGAAGCTTTCTTT
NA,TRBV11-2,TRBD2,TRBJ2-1,CASSLVPSGVYNEQFF,TGTGCCAGCAGCTTAGTTCCTAGCGGGGTATACAATGAGCAGTTCTTC
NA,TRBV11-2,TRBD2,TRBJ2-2,CASSPQLAPGGGELFF,TGTGCCAGCAGCCCGCAACTAGCGCCGGGCGGCGGGGAGCTGTTTTTT
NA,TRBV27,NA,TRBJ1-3,CASSPNRDSGNTIYF,TGTGCCAGCAGTCCAAACAGGGACTCTGGAAACACCATATATTTT
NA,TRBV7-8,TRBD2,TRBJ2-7,CASSLGVLTSGRHEQYF,TGTGCCAGCAGCTTAGGTGTTTTAACTAGCGGGAGACACGAGCAGTACTTC
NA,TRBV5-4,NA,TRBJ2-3,CASSLRDPTDTQYF,TGTGCCAGCAGCTTGCGGGACCCTACAGATACGCAGTATTTT
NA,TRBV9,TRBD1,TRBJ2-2,CASSPHRGSGGELFF,TGTGCCAGCAGCCCACACAGGGGGTCGGGCGGGGAGCTGTTTTTT
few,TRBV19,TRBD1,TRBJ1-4,CASSIFRTGGVEKLFF,TGTGCCAGTAGTATTTTTAGGACAGGGGGAGTTGAAAAACTGTTTTTT
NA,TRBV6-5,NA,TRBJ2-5,CASSYSRRETQYF,TGTGCCAGCAGTTACTCGAGGCGGGAGACCCAGTACTTC
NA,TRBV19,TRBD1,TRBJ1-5,CASSLREQGLGQPQHF,TGTGCCAGTAGTCTGCGTGAACAGGGGTTGGGTCAGCCCCAGCATTTT
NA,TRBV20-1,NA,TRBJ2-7,CSARSAYEQYF,TGCAGTGCTAGGTCAGCGTACGAGCAGTACTTC
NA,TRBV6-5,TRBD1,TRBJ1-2,CASSRDRLIYGYTF,TGTGCCAGCAGCCGGGACAGGCTCATCTATGGCTACACCTTC
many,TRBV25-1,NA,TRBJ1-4,CASSGQDTFGKLFF,TGTGCCAGCAGTGGACAGGACACGTTTGGGAAACTGTTTTTT
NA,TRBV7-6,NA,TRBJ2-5,CATNQYGPQETQYF,TGTGCCACGAACCAGTACGGGCCACAAGAGACCCAGTACTTC
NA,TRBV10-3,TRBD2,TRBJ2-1,CAISDTGTRSRSYNEQFF,TGTGCCATCAGTGACACCGGGACTAGATCTAGGTCCTACAATGAGCAGTTCTTC
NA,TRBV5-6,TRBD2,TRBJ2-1,CASSLGLAGVGEQFF,TGTGCCAGCAGCCTGGGACTAGCGGGAGTAGGGGAGCAGTTCTTC
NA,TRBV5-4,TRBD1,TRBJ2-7,CASSLRGGRNEQYF,TGTGCCAGCAGCTTGCGAGGGGGCAGGAACGAGCAGTACTTC
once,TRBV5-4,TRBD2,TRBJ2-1,CASSLYREGKQFF,TGTGCCAGCAGCTTGTACCGGGAGGGGAAGCAGTTCTTC
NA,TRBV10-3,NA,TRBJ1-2,CAISGRDNYGYTF,TGTGCCATCAGTGGGAGGGATAACTATGGCTACACCTTC
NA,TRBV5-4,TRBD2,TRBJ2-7,CATQNSGQLSYEQYF,TGTGCCACCCAGAATAGCGGGCAACTCTCCTACGAGCAGTACTTC
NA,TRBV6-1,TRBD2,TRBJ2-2,CASTRGLAGTGELFF,TGTGCCAGCACCAGAGGACTAGCGGGAACCGGGGAGCTGTTTTTT
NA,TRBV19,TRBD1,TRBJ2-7,CASTSGTGPNEQYF,TGTGCCAGTACGTCCGGGACAGGGCCAAACGAGCAGTACTTC
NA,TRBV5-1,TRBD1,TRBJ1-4,CASSTRQGASEKLFF,TGCGCCAGCAGCACACGACAGGGGGCGAGTGAAAAACTGTTTTTT
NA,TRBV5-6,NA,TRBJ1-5,CASSRSNQPQHF,TGTGCCAGCAGCCGGAGCAATCAGCCCCAGCATTTT
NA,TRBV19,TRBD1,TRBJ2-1,CASSTWTGTGIGEQFF,TGTGCCAGTAGTACCTGGACAGGGACGGGCATAGGTGAGCAGTTCTTC
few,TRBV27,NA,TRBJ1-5,CASSSQGFNQPQHF,TGTGCCAGCAGTTCACAGGGATTCAATCAGCCCCAGCATTTT
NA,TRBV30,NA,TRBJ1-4,CAWSYLGQIYNEKLFF,TGTGCCTGGAGCTACCTCGGACAGATCTACAATGAAAAACTGTTTTTT
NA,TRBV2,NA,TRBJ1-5,CASSGQVKSRPQHF,TGTGCCAGCAGTGGGCAAGTAAAAAGCCGGCCCCAGCATTTT
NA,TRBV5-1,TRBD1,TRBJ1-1,CASSLEGAEAFF,TGCGCCAGCAGCTTGGAGGGGGCAGAAGCTTTCTTT
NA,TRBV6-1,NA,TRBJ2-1,CASSDSPPSPGDNEQFF,TGTGCCAGCAGTGATTCCCCTCCCAGTCCGGGAGATAATGAGCAGTTCTTC
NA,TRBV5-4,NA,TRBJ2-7,CASSLNRNYEQYF,TGTGCCAGCAGCTTGAACAGGAACTACGAGCAGTACTTC
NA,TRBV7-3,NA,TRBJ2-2,CASSFWGSGELFF,TGTGCCAGCAGCTTCTGGGGGAGTGGGGAGCTGTTTTTT
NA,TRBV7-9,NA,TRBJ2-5,CASSHDRVEWTQYF,TGTGCCAGCAGTCACGACCGGGTCGAATGGACCCAGTACTTC
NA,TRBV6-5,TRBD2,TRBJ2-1,CASSYLASGRENEQFF,TGTGCCAGCAGTTACCTGGCTAGCGGGAGGGAAAATGAGCAGTTCTTC
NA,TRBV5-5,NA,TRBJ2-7,CASSTTARSLGTYEQYF,TGTGCCAGCAGCACGACCGCACGCAGTTTGGGTACCTACGAGCAGTACTTC
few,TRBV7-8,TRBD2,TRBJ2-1,CASLRPLLAGVDEQFF,TGTGCCAGCCTTAGACCGCTACTAGCGGGCGTGGATGAGCAGTTCTTC
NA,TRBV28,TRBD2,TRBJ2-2,CASSLYRGRGQNTGELFF,TGTGCCAGCAGTTTGTATCGGGGGAGGGGTCAGAACACCGGGGAGCTGTTTTTT
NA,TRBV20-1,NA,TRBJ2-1,CSASRADEQFF,TGCAGTGCTAGCAGGGCGGATGAGCAGTTCTTC
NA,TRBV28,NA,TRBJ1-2,CASNLVGAYGYTF,TGTGCCAGCAATTTAGTCGGAGCCTATGGCTACACCTTC
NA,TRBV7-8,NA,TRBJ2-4,CASSLKSGNIQYF,TGTGCCAGCAGCTTAAAGTCCGGGAACATTCAGTACTTC
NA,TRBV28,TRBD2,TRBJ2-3,CASMGGITDTQYF,TGTGCCAGCATGGGAGGGATCACAGATACGCAGTATTTT
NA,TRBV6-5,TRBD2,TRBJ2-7,CASKSSGRAYEQYF,TGTGCCAGCAAATCTAGCGGGAGGGCCTACGAGCAGTACTTC